One sample yielded the 10 T cell receptor beta chains listed below, sequenced in a study of T cell responses to AZD1222 COVID-19 vaccine. Using immunoSEQ multiplex PCR, the repertoire was profiled, and TCRdb retains in-frame clones only, with some absent. The data contain about 150,000 clones, about 90% of them singletons. This specimen consisted of peripheral blood, obtained 28 days after the second dose of the MenACWY control vaccine. The source of these receptors is an adult who received the MenACWY meningococcal vaccine as a control.

This clone was counted a single time. The chain is built from TRBV5-1 and TRBJ1-2, with a weak D call TRBD1 (6 bases). This CDR3 comprises 14 residues. Trimming took 4 bases from V and 4 from J, leaving 14 bases between them. The V gene's germline CDR1 is SGHRS and CDR2 YFSETQ. CDR3 loop: CASSANREVYGYTF. The CDR3 bases are TGCGCCAGCAGCGCGAACAGGGAAGTCTATGGCTACACCTTC.

The chain links TRBV15 to TRBJ2-2; maybe TRBD2 (5 bases). Trimming cost V 0 bases and J 3 bases, with 8 bases left between them. The CDR3 runs 15 residues. Germline V CDR1 and CDR2: LNHNV, YYDKDF (reference sequence). The CDR3 sequence: CATSRDRGHTGELFF. The CDR3 DNA reads as TGTGCCACCAGCAGAGATCGAGGGCACACCGGGGAGCTGTTTTTT.

This rearrangement joins TRBV13 to TRBJ1-2, with 9 bases identical to TRBD1. Germline V gives CDR1 PRHDT, CDR2 FYEKMQ (reference sequence). The ends lost 5 bases at V and 4 bases at J; junction bases unmatched: 8. This CDR3 has 15 amino acids. This chain's CDR3 is CASSARDRESYGYTF. CDR3 in DNA: TGTGCCAGCAGCGCCCGGGACAGGGAGAGCTATGGCTACACCTTC.

This chain connects TRBV19 to TRBJ1-1; TRBD1 might be the D (5 bases). The V gene lost 8 bases and the J gene lost 10 bases, with 17 bases spanning the gap. CDR1 and CDR2 (germline): LNHDA, SQIVND (reference sequence). The CDR3 is 12 amino acids. The CDR3 is CASSNRKGGAFF. The CDR3 DNA reads as TGTGCCAGTTCTAACAGGAAGGGAGGAGCTTTCTTT. Full variable domain (remainder filled in from reference TRBV19 and TRBJ1-1): DGGITQSPKYLFRKEGQNVTLSCEQNLNHDAMYWYRQDPGQGLRLIYYSQIVNDFQKGDIAEGYSVSREKKESFPLTVTSAQKNPTAFYLCASSNRKGGAFFGQGTRLTVV.

The chain employs TRBV27 and TRBJ2-5, with a possible D match to TRBD2 (6 bases). Germline CDR1 is MNHEY and CDR2 is SMNVEV (reference sequence). The CDR3 spans 13 residues. V lost 3 bases to trimming and J lost 9 bases, with 14 bases between them. The CDR3 is CASSLGRSGAQYF. The DNA of the CDR3 is TGTGCCAGCAGTTTGGGCCGCTCGGGGGCCCAGTACTTC.

The rearrangement links TRBV5-1 to TRBJ1-4; D not resolved. CDR3 length: 13 amino acids. The germline V gene has CDR1 SGHRS and CDR2 YFSETQ. V was cut by 3 bases and J by 4 bases, with 7 bases left in between. The DNA for the CDR3 is TGCGCCAGCAGCTCCCAGTTTAATGAAAAACTGTTTTTT. Protein sequence: CASSSQFNEKLFF.

This clone was observed once. This rearrangement joins TRBV5-1 to TRBJ2-1; D uncertain. The V end lost 1 base, the J end lost 2 bases, and 10 bases lay between the germline ends. The CDR3 is made up of 15 amino acids. CDR1 is SGHRS, CDR2 YFSETQ, per germline. The CDR3 spells CASSLLADPYNEQFF. The CDR3 region has the DNA TGCGCCAGCAGCTTGTTGGCAGATCCCTACAATGAGCAGTTCTTC.

This chain links TRBV6-5 with TRBJ2-1, with a tentative D call TRBD2 (5 bases). Germline lookup yields CDR1 MNHEY and CDR2 SVGAGI. V lost 0 bases and J 10 bases, leaving 10 bases between the germline ends. The length of the CDR3 is 13 residues. The CDR3 sequence: CASSYSGTGEQFF. CDR3 bases: TGTGCCAGCAGTTACTCGGGCACGGGGGAGCAGTTCTTC.

This clone was found once. The V and J genes are TRBV2 and TRBJ1-5; D might be TRBD1 (5 bases). From germline, CDR1 is SNHLY and CDR2 FYNNEI. The CDR3 sequence is 14 residues long. The V gene lost 4 bases and the J gene lost 1 base, with 8 bases spanning the gap. CDR3 protein: CASSAQDSNQPQHF. The CDR3 DNA reads TGTGCCAGCAGTGCACAGGACAGCAATCAGCCCCAGCATTTT.

The V and J genes are TRBV5-1 and TRBJ2-3, with 8 positions matching TRBD1. The CDR3 is made up of 14 amino acids. Germline values: CDR1 SGHRS, CDR2 YFSETQ. Trimming took 1 base from V and 5 from J; bases not matched to a gene: 3. DNA for the CDR3: TGCGCCAGCAGCTTGCCAGGGGGCGTAGATACGCAGTATTTT. Translation gives CASSLPGGVDTQYF. The full variable domain, rest sourced from reference TRBV5-1 and TRBJ2-3, is KAGVTQTPRYLIKTRGQQVTLSCSPISGHRSVSWYQQTPGQGLQFLFEYFSETQRNKGNFPGRFSGRQFSNSRSEMNVSTLELGDSALYLCASSLPGGVDTQYFGPGTRLTVL.